The 20 T cell receptor beta chains below come from one sample, sequenced in a study of blood T cell repertoires in COVID-19. Only in-frame clones appear in the TCRdb table, and some are missing; sequencing was by immunoSEQ multiplex PCR. The data show about 170,000 clones, under 80% seen once. The sequenced sample consisted of peripheral blood. Source of these receptors: a woman of 80 years or more with acute or convalescent COVID-19.

CDR3 coding DNA: TGTGCCAGCAGCTTCGCAGGGCCGTCCGAGCAGTACTTC. Translation gives CASSFAGPSEQYF. The chain couples TRBV7-9 to TRBJ2-7; D is perhaps TRBD1 (5 bases). CDR1 and CDR2 from the germline V gene are SEHNR and FQNEAQ (reference sequence). V was pared by 3 bases and J by 6 bases, with 12 bases between. This CDR3 contains 13 residues. Supplemented by reference TRBV7-9 and TRBJ2-7, the full variable domain reads DTGVSQNPRHKITKRGQNVTFRCDPISEHNRLYWYRQTLGQGPEFLTYFQNEAQLEKSRLLSDRFSAERPKGSFSTLEIQRTEQGDSAMYLCASSFAGPSEQYFGPGTRLTVT.

The gene calls are TRBV7-9 and TRBJ2-5; D not resolved. Per germline, CDR1 SEHNR and CDR2 FQNEAQ (reference sequence). This CDR3 contains 13 residues. The V and J ends lost 5 bases and 4 bases respectively, with 11 bases between them. The CDR3 nucleotides are TGTGCCAGCAGCCCCAGTATTCCAGAGACCCAGTACTTC. This translates into CASSPSIPETQYF.

The genes are TRBV27 and TRBJ2-7; 8 bases fit TRBD1. The CDR3 runs 15 residues. Germline trimming cut 2 bases from V and 5 bases from J; bases unmatched to any gene: 8. Germline-derived CDR1 and CDR2 are MNHEY and SMNVEV (reference sequence). As DNA, the CDR3 is TGTGCCAGCAGTTTAATGCAGGGGGCTAGCGACGAGCAGTACTTC. Translation: CASSLMQGASDEQYF.

V and J are TRBV19 and TRBJ1-1; tentative D call: TRBD1 (6 bases). The CDR3 is made up of 10 amino acids. The V end was cut by 7 bases, the J end by 8 bases, with 8 bases between. Germline V CDR1 and CDR2: LNHDA, SQIVND (reference sequence). CDR3 sequence: CASIDREAFF. The CDR3 DNA reads as TGTGCCAGTATTGACAGGGAAGCTTTCTTT. Full variable domain (rest looked up from reference TRBV19 and TRBJ1-1): DGGITQSPKYLFRKEGQNVTLSCEQNLNHDAMYWYRQDPGQGLRLIYYSQIVNDFQKGDIAEGYSVSREKKESFPLTVTSAQKNPTAFYLCASIDREAFFGQGTRLTVV.

The chain joins TRBV5-4 to TRBJ1-1, with unresolved D. Germline CDR1 SGHNT, CDR2 YYREEE (reference sequence). V lost 0 bases and J lost 2, with 5 bases in between. This CDR3 contains 13 residues. The CDR3 bases are TGTGCCAGCAGCTTGGTCCCAAACACTGAAGCTTTCTTT. It codes for CASSLVPNTEAFF.

This clone was found once. This sequence joins TRBV7-9 and TRBJ2-5; 12 nucleotides line up with TRBD2. The CDR3 extends over 19 amino acids. Germline values: CDR1 SEHNR, CDR2 FQNEAQ (reference sequence). The junction had 13 bases not matched to a gene; V was cut back by 0 bases and J by 5 bases. The CDR3 DNA reads TGTGCCAGCAGCTTAGCAAGACTAGCGGGAGCCCTGACGTCGGAGACCCAGTACTTC. Residues: CASSLARLAGALTSETQYF.

The chain employs TRBV12-3 or TRBV12-4 and TRBJ2-7, with 8 bases aligning to TRBD1. V gave up 5 bases and J gave up 3 bases; unmatched junction bases: 3. The CDR3 extends over 13 amino acids. This CDR3 is CASSGGTGYEQYF. CDR3 nucleotides: TGTGCCAGCAGTGGGGGGACAGGCTACGAGCAGTACTTC.

The rearrangement links TRBV6-5 to TRBJ2-5; 7 bases are shared with TRBD1. V dropped 8 bases and J dropped 1; count of bases not matched to a gene: 7. This CDR3 spans 14 amino acids. From germline, CDR1 is MNHEY and CDR2 SVGAGI. CDR3 residues: CASSQGWSQETQYF. The CDR3 nucleotides read TGTGCCAGCTCACAGGGGTGGAGCCAAGAGACCCAGTACTTC.

This chain joins TRBV7-2 and TRBJ1-2; perhaps TRBD1 as D (5 bases). The V and J ends lost 5 bases and 8 bases respectively, with 15 bases between them. Germline CDR1 SGHTA, CDR2 FQGNSA. The CDR3 length is 13 residues. CDR3 region: CASSPGTARGYTF. The CDR3 nucleotides read TGTGCCAGCAGCCCGGGGACTGCACGCGGCTACACCTTC.

The chain uses TRBV6-5 and TRBJ2-7, with a weak D call TRBD2 (6 bases). The CDR3 totals 14 residues. V lost 5 bases, J lost 3 bases, and 14 bases lay in between. Germline loops: CDR1 MNHEY, CDR2 SVGAGI. CDR3 DNA sequence: TGTGCCAGCAGTCCTATGCGGGGAAACTACGAGCAGTACTTC. Protein product: CASSPMRGNYEQYF.

The CDR3 DNA reads TGTGCCAGCCGGGGGAGCGGGAGTCACGGTGAGCAGTTCTTC. Its translation is CASRGSGSHGEQFF. The chain is built from TRBV6-6 and TRBJ2-1; 8 bases match TRBD2. The V segment lost 8 bases and the J segment 9 bases; nucleotides outside the gene matches: 12. Germline V gives CDR1 MNHNY, CDR2 SVGAGI (reference sequence). This CDR3 comprises 14 residues.

At least ten counts were recorded for this clone. The V and J genes are TRBV10-2 and TRBJ2-7, with TRBD2 matching over 9 bases. This CDR3 comprises 15 residues. CDR1 is WSHSY and CDR2 is SAAADI in the germline V gene. With V trimmed by 4 bases and J by 4 bases, 8 bases remained unmatched. CDR3: CASSAVLAGLYEQYF. As DNA, the CDR3 is TGCGCCAGCAGTGCGGTTCTAGCGGGACTTTACGAGCAGTACTTC.

This chain uses TRBV7-2 with TRBJ2-7; the D gene is possibly TRBD2 (6 bases). Germline values: CDR1 SGHTA, CDR2 FQGNSA. CDR3 length: 14 amino acids. The V gene lost 2 bases and the J gene lost 7 bases, with 15 bases spanning the gap. This CDR3 is CASSLMGLFSEQYF. The CDR3 bases are TGTGCCAGCAGCTTAATGGGACTCTTTTCTGAGCAGTACTTC.

This chain connects TRBV5-1 to TRBJ1-1; 8 bases are shared with TRBD1. The CDR3 has 15 amino acids. The germline V gene encodes CDR1 SGHRS and CDR2 YFSETQ. V lost 2 bases, J lost 0 bases, and 3 bases stayed unmatched. CDR3 nucleotide sequence: TGCGCCAGCAGCTTCGCGGGACAGGTGAACACTGAAGCTTTCTTT. It yields the protein CASSFAGQVNTEAFF.

CDR3 sequence: CASSQLDTEAGELFF. CDR3 nucleotide sequence: TGTGCCAGCAGCCAATTAGATACGGAGGCCGGGGAGCTGTTTTTT. The J gene is TRBJ2-2, the V gene TRBV3-1 (or the pseudogene TRBV3-2); tentative D call: TRBD2 (5 bases). CDR3 length equals 15 residues. Deletions cut 2 bases from V and 6 bases from J, with 13 bases between. The germline V gene encodes CDR1 LGHDT and CDR2 YNNKEL (reference sequence).

The chain couples TRBV7-8 to TRBJ1-6, with 7 bases fitting TRBD1. The trim removed 1 base at V and 5 bases at J, leaving 11 bases unmatched. The CDR3 length is 18 residues. Germline V gene sequence: CDR1 SGHVS, CDR2 FQNEAQ. CDR3 DNA: TGTGCCAGCAGCTTAGGAGGGTCGTGGGACAGCAATAATTCACCCCTCCACTTT. This sequence encodes CASSLGGSWDSNNSPLHF.

The V gene is TRBV7-3, the J gene TRBJ2-1, with D tentatively TRBD2 (6 bases). Germline V lookup: CDR1 SGHTA, CDR2 FQGTGA. V was pared by 4 bases and J by 7 bases, with 17 bases between. The CDR3 extends over 15 amino acids. CDR3 sequence reads: CASSSTVTRRNEQFF. Written as DNA, the CDR3 is TGTGCCAGCAGCTCCACCGTGACTAGGAGGAATGAGCAGTTCTTC.

The CDR3 here is CASSYVRGGLFGGSIAYEQYF. CDR3 nucleotide sequence: TGTGCCAGCAGTTACGTACGGGGGGGACTATTCGGCGGGAGTATCGCCTACGAGCAGTACTTC. The chain recombines TRBV6-2 or TRBV6-3 with TRBJ2-7; TRBD2 matches 8 bases. Trimming at V came to 2 bases and at J to 2 bases, leaving 23 bases not matched to a gene. The length of the CDR3 is 21 residues. CDR1 MNHEY and CDR2 SVGEGT come from the germline V gene.

This clone was seen a handful of times. This chain connects TRBV20-1 to TRBJ2-1; D is undetermined. The CDR3 is 11 residues long. Germline V gene sequence: CDR1 DFQATT, CDR2 SNEGSKA (reference sequence). Trimming took 6 bases from V and 4 from J, leaving 7 bases between them. The DNA for the CDR3 is TGCAGTGCGCCACTTTACAATGAGCAGTTCTTC. This encodes CSAPLYNEQFF.

V gene TRBV9 combines with J gene TRBJ1-3; TRBD1 might be the D (5 bases). This CDR3 has 16 residues. Germline V gene data show CDR1 as SGDLS and CDR2 as YYNGEE. Trimming shortened V by 3 bases and J by 2 bases, and 15 bases separated the two germline ends. The CDR3 reads CASSEASGSAGNTIYF. In nucleotides, the CDR3 is TGTGCCAGCAGCGAGGCATCAGGGTCAGCTGGAAACACCATATATTTT.